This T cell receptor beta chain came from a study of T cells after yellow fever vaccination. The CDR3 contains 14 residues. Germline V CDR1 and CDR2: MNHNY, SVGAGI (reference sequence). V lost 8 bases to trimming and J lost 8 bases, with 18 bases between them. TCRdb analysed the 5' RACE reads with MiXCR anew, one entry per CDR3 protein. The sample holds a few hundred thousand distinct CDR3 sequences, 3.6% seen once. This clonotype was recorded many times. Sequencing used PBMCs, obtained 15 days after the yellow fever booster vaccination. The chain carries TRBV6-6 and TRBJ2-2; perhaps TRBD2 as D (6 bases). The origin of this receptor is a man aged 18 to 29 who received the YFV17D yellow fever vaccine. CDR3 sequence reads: CASQRDSPGGELFF. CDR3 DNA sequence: TGTGCCAGCCAGAGGGACTCCCCGGGGGGGGAGCTGTTTTTT.